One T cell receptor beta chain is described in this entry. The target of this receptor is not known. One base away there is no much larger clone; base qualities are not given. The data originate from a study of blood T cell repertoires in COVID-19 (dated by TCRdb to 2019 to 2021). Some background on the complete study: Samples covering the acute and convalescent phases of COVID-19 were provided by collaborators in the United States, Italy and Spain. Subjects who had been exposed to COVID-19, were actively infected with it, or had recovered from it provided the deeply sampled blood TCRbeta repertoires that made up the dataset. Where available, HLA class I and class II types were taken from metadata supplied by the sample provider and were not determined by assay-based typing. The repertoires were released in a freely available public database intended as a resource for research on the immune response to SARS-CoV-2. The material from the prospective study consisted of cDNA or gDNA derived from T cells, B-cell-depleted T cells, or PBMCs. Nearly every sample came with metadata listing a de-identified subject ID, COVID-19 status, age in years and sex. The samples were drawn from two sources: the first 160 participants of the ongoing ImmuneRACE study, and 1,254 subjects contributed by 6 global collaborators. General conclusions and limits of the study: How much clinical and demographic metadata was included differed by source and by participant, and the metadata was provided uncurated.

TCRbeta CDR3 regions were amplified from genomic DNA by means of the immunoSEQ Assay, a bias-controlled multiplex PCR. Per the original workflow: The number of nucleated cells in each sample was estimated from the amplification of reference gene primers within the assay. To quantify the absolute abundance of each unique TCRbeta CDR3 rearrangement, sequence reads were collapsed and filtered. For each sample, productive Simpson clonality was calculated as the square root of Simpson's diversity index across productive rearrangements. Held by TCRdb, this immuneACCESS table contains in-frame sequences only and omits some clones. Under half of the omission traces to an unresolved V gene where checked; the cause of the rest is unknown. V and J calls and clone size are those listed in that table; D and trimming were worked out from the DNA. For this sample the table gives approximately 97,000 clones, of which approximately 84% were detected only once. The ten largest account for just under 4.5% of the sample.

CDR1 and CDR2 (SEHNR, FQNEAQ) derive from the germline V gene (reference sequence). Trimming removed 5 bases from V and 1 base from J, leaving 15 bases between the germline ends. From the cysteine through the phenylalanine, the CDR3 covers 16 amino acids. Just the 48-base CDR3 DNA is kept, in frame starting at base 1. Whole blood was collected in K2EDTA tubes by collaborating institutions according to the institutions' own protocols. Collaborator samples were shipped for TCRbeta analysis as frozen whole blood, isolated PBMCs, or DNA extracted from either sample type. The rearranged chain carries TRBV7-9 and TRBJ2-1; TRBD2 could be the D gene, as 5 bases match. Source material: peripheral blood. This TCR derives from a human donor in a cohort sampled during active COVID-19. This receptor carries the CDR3 CASSGFSGPSYNEQFF. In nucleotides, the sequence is TGTGCCAGCAGCGGGTTCAGCGGACCTTCCTACAATGAGCAGTTCTTC.